The 10 T cell receptor beta chains listed next were all sequenced from one sample in a study of T cell responses to AZD1222 COVID-19 vaccine. The assay was immunoSEQ multiplex PCR, and TCRdb's table has in-frame clones only and misses some. The sample records around 99,000 clones, more than 85% being singletons. Specimen: peripheral blood, collected 28 days after the second AZD1222 dose. These receptors were obtained from an adult who received the AZD1222 COVID-19 vaccine.

The rearrangement uses TRBV9 and TRBJ2-1; TRBD2 matches at 8 bases. CDR1 is SGDLS, CDR2 YYNGEE, per germline. The V gene end was trimmed by 7 bases and the J gene end by 2 bases; junction bases not matched to a gene: 8. There are 15 residues in the CDR3. CDR3 nucleotide sequence: TGTGCCAGCGGGGATCGACTAGCGCCCTACAATGAGCAGTTCTTC. Translating it yields CASGDRLAPYNEQFF.

V and J are TRBV19 and TRBJ2-6; D is unresolved. From germline, CDR1 is LNHDA and CDR2 SQIVND (reference sequence). The CDR3 is 14 residues long. V was trimmed by 7 bases and J by 2 bases, leaving 9 bases between them. CDR3 residues: CASTAQAGANVLTF. The CDR3 DNA reads as TGTGCCAGTACGGCCCAAGCTGGGGCCAACGTCCTGACTTTC.

The chain employs TRBV2 and TRBJ2-1, with D uncertain. The CDR3 consists of 16 residues. The germline V and J ends were trimmed by 4 bases and 6 bases, with 19 bases remaining between them. From germline, CDR1 is SNHLY and CDR2 FYNNEI. CDR3 residues: CASSVGPIILGNEQFF. The CDR3 coding sequence is TGTGCCAGCAGTGTCGGACCGATAATATTGGGCAATGAGCAGTTCTTC. The variable domain in full, completed from reference TRBV2 and TRBJ2-1, reads EPEVTQTPSHQVTQMGQEVILRCVPISNHLYFYWYRQILGQKVEFLVSFYNNEISEKSEIFDDQFSVERPDGSNFTLKIRSTKLEDSAMYFCASSVGPIILGNEQFFGPGTRLTVL.

CDR3 residues: CASSHITCGPSSYEQYF. The CDR3 DNA follows: TGTGCCAGCAGCCATATCACCTGCGGGCCTAGCTCCTACGAGCAGTACTTC. This chain links TRBV7-7 with TRBJ2-7; a possible D gene is TRBD2 (5 bases). Germline V lookup: CDR1 SSHAT, CDR2 FNYEAQ (reference sequence). This CDR3 comprises 17 residues. V lost 5 bases to trimming and J lost 0 bases, with 20 bases between them.

This chain uses TRBV6-6 with TRBJ1-1, with no clear D. V was pared by 7 bases and J by 1 base, with 7 bases between. Germline lookup yields CDR1 MNHNY and CDR2 SVGAGI (reference sequence). The CDR3 is 12 residues long. In nucleotides, the CDR3 is TGTGCCAGCAAGGGATCGAACACTGAAGCTTTCTTT. Its protein is CASKGSNTEAFF.

The chain uses TRBV7-2 and TRBJ2-1; D is unresolved. The germline V gene has CDR1 SGHTA and CDR2 FQGNSA. Trimming removed 4 bases from V and 3 bases from J, with 19 bases in between. The CDR3 has 17 residues. The CDR3 DNA follows: TGTGCCAGCAGCTCTGAACCCCCCGGCCCCCTCTACAATGAGCAGTTCTTC. Translating it yields CASSSEPPGPLYNEQFF.

CDR3 sequence: CAWTTVTGELFF. CDR3 DNA sequence: TGTGCCTGGACGACGGTCACCGGGGAGCTGTTTTTT. The genes are TRBV30 and TRBJ2-2; D call uncertain. The CDR3 sequence is 12 residues long. Germline-derived CDR1 and CDR2 are GTSNPN and SVGIG (reference sequence). Trimming cost V 4 bases and J 4 bases, with 7 bases left between them.

The rearrangement uses TRBV11-2 and TRBJ1-1; unclear D gene. Germline V gene sequence: CDR1 SGHAT, CDR2 FQNNGV. The length of the CDR3 is 12 residues. V lost 1 base and J 6 bases, leaving 6 bases between the germline ends. The chain's CDR3 is CASSLGGPEAFF. The CDR3, as DNA: TGTGCCAGCAGCTTAGGAGGGCCTGAAGCTTTCTTT.

The chain uses TRBV14 and TRBJ1-1; TRBD1 is a possible D gene (6 bases). V shed 3 bases and J shed 1 base, with 15 bases lying between them. CDR1 and CDR2 (germline): SGHDN, FVKESK. This CDR3 has 16 amino acids. CDR3 coding DNA: TGTGCCAGCAGCCAGTTCGTGCCAGGGGCGAACACTGAAGCTTTCTTT. This sequence encodes CASSQFVPGANTEAFF.

The chain carries TRBV19 and TRBJ2-5, with D unclear. Germline lookup yields CDR1 LNHDA and CDR2 SQIVND (reference sequence). V gave up 5 bases and J gave up 4 bases, with 14 bases separating them. The CDR3 loop spans 14 amino acids. The CDR3 is CASSVTSASETQYF. As DNA, the CDR3 is TGTGCCAGTAGTGTAACAAGCGCCTCAGAGACCCAGTACTTC.